This T cell receptor (beta chain) was sequenced during a study of T cell changes during pregnancy in multiple sclerosis. The length of the CDR3 is 18 residues. Clones were read by immunoSEQ multiplex PCR, and TCRdb kept only the in-frame ones, dropping some. The table has fewer than 45,000 clones, 91% seen once. The source of this sequence is a female donor in good health, enrolled as a control in a pregnancy study. The sequenced sample was CD4+ T cells from peripheral blood mononuclear cells, obtained in the third trimester of pregnancy. V and J are TRBV21-1 and TRBJ2-1; the DNA was not used to check the table's D call, TRBD2. TRBV21-1 is reported as a pseudogene. In DNA form, the CDR3 reads TGTGCCAGCAGCAAAGGGGGAGTCTGCGGGGGGCGCCCCAATGAGCAGTTCTTC. Translated: CASSKGGVCGGRPNEQFF.